The clone carrying this T cell receptor (beta chain) was counted a few times. Its matching antigen is unknown. The trim removed 7 bases at V and 2 bases at J, leaving 7 bases unmatched. Per the germline V gene, CDR1 is SNHLY and CDR2 is FYNNEI. The CDR3 sequence is 14 residues long. This sample was included in a study of beta chain features in type 1 diabetes. For the study at large: Healthy donors, compared against patients, showed similar age, gender and cell yields. Taken together, all samples contributed 95 million to 110 million examined sorted cells.

cDNA synthesis used the whole RNA isolate, giving expressed TCRB sequences. The average read count of naive, central memory and regulatory T cell samples was approximately 4 million. The assay was immunoSEQ multiplex PCR, and TCRdb's table has in-frame clones only and misses some. This sample carries 970,000 or so clones, roughly 15% of them seen once, and the ten largest clones take 0.023%. General study points: Whether TCRB rearrangement is influenced by HLA type was left unresolved in this analysis.

J is TRBJ1-2 and V is TRBV2; 7 nucleotides align to TRBD1. The sequencing sample was made of naive CD4+ T cells from blood. This receptor was obtained from a woman between 18 and 30 years old in good health. The CDR3 DNA follows: TGTGCCAGCACCGGAAGGGGGCAGAACTATGGCTACACCTTC. Translating it yields CASTGRGQNYGYTF.